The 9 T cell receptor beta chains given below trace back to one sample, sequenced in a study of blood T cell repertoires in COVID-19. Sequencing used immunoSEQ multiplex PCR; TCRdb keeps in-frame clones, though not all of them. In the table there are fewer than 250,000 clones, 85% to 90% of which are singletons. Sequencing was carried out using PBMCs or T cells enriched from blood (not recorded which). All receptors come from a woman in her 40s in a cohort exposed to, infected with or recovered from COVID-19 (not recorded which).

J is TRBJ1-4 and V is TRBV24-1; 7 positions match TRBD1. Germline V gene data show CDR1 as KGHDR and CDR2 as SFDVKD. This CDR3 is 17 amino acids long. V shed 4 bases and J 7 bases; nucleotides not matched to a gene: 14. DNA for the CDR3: TGTGCCACCAGTGAAGGTCGCTTTACAGGGGTTGGTGAAAAACTGTTTTTT. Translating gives CATSEGRFTGVGEKLFF.

The DNA of the CDR3 is TGTGCCAGCAGCTCCGTTCGCAATGAGCAGTTCTTC. Translation: CASSSVRNEQFF. This chain uses TRBV7-9 with TRBJ2-1, with no clear D. Trimming cost V 4 bases and J 6 bases, with 7 bases left between them. CDR1 and CDR2 from the germline V gene are SEHNR and FQNEAQ (reference sequence). This CDR3 region has 12 residues.

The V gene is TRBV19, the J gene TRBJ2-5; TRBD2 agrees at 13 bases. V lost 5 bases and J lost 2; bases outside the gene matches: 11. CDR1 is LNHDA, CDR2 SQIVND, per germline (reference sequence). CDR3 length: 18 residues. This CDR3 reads CASSGSLAGGPSQETQYF. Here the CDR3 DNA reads TGTGCCAGTAGTGGCTCACTAGCGGGAGGGCCCTCTCAAGAGACCCAGTACTTC.

The CDR3 nucleotides read TGTGCCAGCAGTCCGGGGAGGGGGAATTCACCCCTCCACTTT. Its translation is CASSPGRGNSPLHF. This chain joins TRBV7-9 and TRBJ1-6; perhaps TRBD1 as D (6 bases). From germline, CDR1 is SEHNR and CDR2 FQNEAQ (reference sequence). This CDR3 is 14 amino acids long. V gave up 6 bases and J gave up 7 bases, with 13 bases separating them.

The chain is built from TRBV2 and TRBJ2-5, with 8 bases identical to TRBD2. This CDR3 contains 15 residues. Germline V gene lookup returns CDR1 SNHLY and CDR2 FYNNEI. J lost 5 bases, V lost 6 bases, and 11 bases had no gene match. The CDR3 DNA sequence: TGTGCCAGCAGAGGTGGTAGCGGGGTCGGGGAGACCCAGTACTTC. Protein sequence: CASRGGSGVGETQYF.

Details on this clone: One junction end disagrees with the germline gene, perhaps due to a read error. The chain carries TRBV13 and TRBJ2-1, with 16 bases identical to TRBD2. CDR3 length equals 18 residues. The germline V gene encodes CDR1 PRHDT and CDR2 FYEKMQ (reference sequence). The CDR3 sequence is CASSLGGLAGGNDNEQFF. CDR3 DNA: TGTGCCAGCAGCCTAGGGGGACTAGCGGGAGGGAACGACAATGAGCAGTTCTTC.

CDR3 residues: CASSLDRPGGGGNTEAFF. As DNA, the CDR3 is TGTGCCAGCAGCTTAGACAGGCCAGGGGGCGGCGGGAACACTGAAGCTTTCTTT. J is TRBJ1-1 and V is TRBV11-2; TRBD1 agrees at 8 bases. V lost 0 bases to trimming and J lost 1 base; unmatched junction nucleotides: 10. Germline CDR1 reads SGHAT; CDR2 reads FQNNGV. The CDR3 is made up of 18 amino acids.

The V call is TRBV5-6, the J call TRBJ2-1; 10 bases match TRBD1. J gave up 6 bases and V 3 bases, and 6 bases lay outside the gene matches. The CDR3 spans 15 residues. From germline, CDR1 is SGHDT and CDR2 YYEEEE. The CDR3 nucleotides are TGTGCCAGCAGCTCAGGGACAGGGGACGGCAATGAGCAGTTCTTC. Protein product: CASSSGTGDGNEQFF.

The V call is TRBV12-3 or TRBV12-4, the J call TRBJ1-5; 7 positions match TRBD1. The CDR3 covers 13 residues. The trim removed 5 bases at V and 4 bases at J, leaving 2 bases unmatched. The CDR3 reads CASSLGQNQPQHF. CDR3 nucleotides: TGTGCCAGCAGTCTGGGACAGAATCAGCCCCAGCATTTT.